This T cell receptor beta chain was identified in a study of pediatric ulcerative colitis. Broader study findings: Acute severe colitis showed lower rectal diversity from clonal expansions. Blood-rectal clonal overlap within each person was significantly higher in ulcerative colitis patients than controls.

The assay was run at survey level. Clones were sequenced by immunoSEQ multiplex PCR, and TCRdb holds only the in-frame ones, with some missing. The sample comprises roughly 30,000 clones, approximately 82% of which are singletons, and roughly 4.3% rests with the top ten. The blood sample was taken during the colonoscopy visit. From germline, CDR1 is ENHRY and CDR2 SYGVKD. Trimming pared 10 bases from V and 4 bases from J, leaving 22 bases between. CDR3 size: 15 residues. A remark on this clone: Its target is unknown.

The chain uses TRBV10-3 and TRBJ1-1; no reliable D call. The sequencing sample was made of blood. This TCR was sampled from a boy between 10 and 17 years old with severe ulcerative colitis. In DNA form, the CDR3 reads TGTGCCACCCAGCGCCCCGACGGGCACAGCACTGAAGCTTTCTTT. Translation gives CATQRPDGHSTEAFF.